The clone carrying this TCR beta chain showed up many times. The antigen remains unidentified. Germline loops: CDR1 LNHDA, CDR2 SQIVND (reference sequence). This CDR3 comprises 15 residues. The V and J ends lost 7 bases and 3 bases respectively, with 18 bases between them. The data were taken from a study of T cells in Graves' hyperthyroidism and ophthalmopathy. General observations from the study: Ophthalmopathy onset followed model prediction by a median approximately seven months.

Researchers amplified the TCR beta CDR3 regions from RNA transcripts. First-round RT-PCR targeting the TCR CDR3 was performed with the HTBI primer set. In TCRdb, the multiplex PCR reads were re-called with MiXCR into one record per CDR3 protein. Here the sample spans roughly 93,000 distinct CDR3 sequences, roughly 39% being singletons. Patients aged 18 to 65 had newly diagnosed hyperthyroidism lasting under 2 months. The chain joins TRBV19 to TRBJ1-1; D not resolved. Sequencing was done on a sample of peripheral blood or thyroid tissue (not recorded which). The receptor's source is a woman aged 25-40 years with Graves' hyperthyroidism. In nucleotides, the CDR3 is TGTGCCAGTACCCCCTTGGTGGGTATCGACACTGAAGCTTTCTTT. Its protein is CASTPLVGIDTEAFF.